The 12 T cell receptor beta chains listed next were all sequenced from one sample in a study of spatial heterogeneity in lung cancer. Specified time point: sample taken at primary tumor resection. Whole RNA was taken from tumor, nontumor lung or frozen PBMC; it was then sequenced unsorted. TCRdb used MiXCR to reprocess the 5' RACE reads, holding one entry per CDR3 protein. The repertoire has about 26,000 distinct CDR3 sequences, roughly 13% of them found once; the top ten carry less than 30%. The sample consisted of PBMCs, taken at surgery. All receptors come from a female donor with early-stage non-small cell lung cancer.

This clonotype was detected many times. This rearrangement joins TRBV20-1 to TRBJ2-5; 9 bases agree with TRBD2. Per germline, CDR1 DFQATT and CDR2 SNEGSKA (reference sequence). V trimming: 5 bases; J trimming: 1 base; junction bases outside the gene matches: 17. The CDR3 is 18 residues long. Written as DNA, the CDR3 is TGCAGTGCTGATGGGTCATTAGGGTCTAGCGGGACCCAAGAGACCCAGTACTTC. It encodes CSADGSLGSSGTQETQYF.

The V call is TRBV6-5, the J call TRBJ2-5; 9 bases are shared with TRBD1. CDR3 length equals 13 residues. CDR1 is MNHEY, CDR2 SVGAGI, per germline. The V gene end was trimmed by 9 bases and the J gene end by 4 bases; junction bases not matched to a gene: 6. The CDR3 DNA reads TGTGCCAGTCGCAAGACAGGGGGAGAGACCCAGTACTTC. Translating it yields CASRKTGGETQYF.

This clonotype has at least ten counts. The CDR3 protein is CASREATGAGQETQYF. Written as DNA, the CDR3 is TGTGCCAGCAGAGAGGCGACAGGGGCCGGGCAAGAGACCCAGTACTTC. The chain has TRBV12-3 or TRBV12-4 and TRBJ2-5; 8 bases agree with TRBD1. The CDR3 is made up of 16 amino acids. V lost 6 bases to trimming and J lost 2 bases; unmatched junction nucleotides: 11.

Ten or more counts support this clonotype. The J gene is TRBJ1-2, the V gene TRBV7-9, with D possibly being TRBD1 (5 bases). The germline gives CDR1 SEHNR, CDR2 FQNEAQ (reference sequence). V gave up 5 bases and J gave up 0 bases, with 13 bases separating them. The CDR3 has 15 amino acids. The chain's CDR3 is CASSQKEGTNYGYTF. The CDR3 DNA sequence: TGTGCCAGCAGCCAGAAGGAGGGGACTAACTATGGCTACACCTTC.

This clonotype came up many times. Written as DNA, the CDR3 is TGTGCCAGCAGTTTGGTCACAGGGGGCGGGGAGACCCAGTACTTC. Its translation is CASSLVTGGGETQYF. This chain connects TRBV27 to TRBJ2-5, with 9 positions matching TRBD1. CDR1 is MNHEY, CDR2 SMNVEV, per germline (reference sequence). The CDR3 totals 15 residues. The V segment lost 3 bases and the J segment 5 bases; nucleotides outside the gene matches: 7.

This clonotype appeared a few times. The chain combines TRBV20-1 with TRBJ1-5; no reliable D call. The germline CDR1 and CDR2 sequences are DFQATT and SNEGSKA (reference sequence). Trimming left V 4 bases short and J 0 bases short, with 4 bases between. This CDR3 is built from 12 residues. Written as DNA, the CDR3 is TGCAGTGCTACATATAGCAATCAGCCCCAGCATTTT. Translation: CSATYSNQPQHF.

This clonotype was found a few times. The chain carries TRBV19 and TRBJ2-6; TRBD2 aligns across 8 bases. Germline values: CDR1 LNHDA, CDR2 SQIVND (reference sequence). The V segment lost 3 bases and the J segment 0 bases; nucleotides outside the gene matches: 7. This CDR3 is built from 18 residues. The CDR3 sequence: CASSISAGDLSGANVLTF. As DNA, the CDR3 is TGTGCCAGTAGTATCTCAGCGGGGGACCTCTCTGGGGCCAACGTCCTGACTTTC.

The V gene is TRBV10-3, the J gene TRBJ1-5; 8 positions agree with TRBD1. From germline, CDR1 is ENHRY and CDR2 SYGVKD. This CDR3 has 14 amino acids. The junction had 1 base not matched to a gene; V was cut back by 6 bases and J by 0 bases. The CDR3 loop reads CAIRGTGSNQPQHF. For the CDR3, the DNA is TGTGCCATCAGGGGGACAGGTAGCAATCAGCCCCAGCATTTT.

This clonotype was recorded at least ten times. The V and J genes are TRBV6-2 or TRBV6-3 and TRBJ2-7; D is ambiguous. Trimming stripped 2 bases from V and 3 bases from J, with 5 bases between. Germline V gene data show CDR1 as MNHEY and CDR2 as SVGEGT. The CDR3 contains 12 residues. Here the CDR3 reads CASSYTGYEQYF. The CDR3 DNA reads TGTGCCAGCAGTTACACTGGCTACGAGCAGTACTTC.

The chain is built from TRBV2 and TRBJ2-1, with D maybe TRBD1 (6 bases). Trimming took off 1 base at V and 10 bases at J, with 11 bases between the two ends. The germline V gene has CDR1 SNHLY and CDR2 FYNNEI. This CDR3 contains 13 residues. The CDR3 sequence is CASSEGDTKEQFF. The CDR3 DNA follows: TGTGCCAGCAGTGAAGGGGACACGAAAGAGCAGTTCTTC.

This clonotype was recorded many times. The chain couples TRBV10-3 to TRBJ2-7; a possible D gene is TRBD1 (6 bases). The V end was cut by 2 bases, the J end by 5 bases, with 13 bases between. Germline V lookup: CDR1 ENHRY, CDR2 SYGVKD. The CDR3 length is 14 residues. The CDR3 sequence: CAISETGLRDEQYF. The CDR3 nucleotides are TGTGCCATCAGTGAGACAGGGTTGAGGGACGAGCAGTACTTC.

The chain uses TRBV7-2 and TRBJ2-3, with D perhaps being TRBD1 or TRBD2 (5 bases each). Trimming left V 4 bases short and J 1 base short, with 18 bases between. Germline loops: CDR1 SGHTA, CDR2 FQGNSA. The CDR3 contains 17 residues. The DNA of the CDR3 is TGTGCCAGCAGCTCACTCGTCTGGGGACGGGGCACAGATACGCAGTATTTT. This sequence encodes CASSSLVWGRGTDTQYF.